This T cell receptor beta chain was sequenced for a study of T cell clusters in autoimmune cytopenias. A word on this clonotype: Its target is unknown.

TRB rearrangements were amplified by touch-down multiplex PCR with mixed TRB-A/B primers. Reprocessing the multiplex PCR reads, TCRdb reports a single entry for every CDR3 protein and omits DNA. This listing includes 1,300 to 1,500 distinct CDR3 sequences. This CDR3 has 13 amino acids. Germline loops: CDR1 MNHNS, CDR2 SASEGT. TRB was amplified from 250 ng of peripheral blood genomic DNA per sample. Whole-study results and caveats: Healthy donors had roughly 3-fold more exclusive TRB clusters than active autoimmune hepatitis patients. TRB repertoire shifts in secondary cytopenia and chronic lymphocytic leukemia mostly reflected lymphoma, not autoimmunity. The cluster-lack signature was not seen for secondary cytopenia versus chronic lymphocytic leukemia.

This TCR was sampled from a human donor with an autoimmune cytopenia or autoimmune hepatitis (not recorded which). The sequenced sample was peripheral blood. The V and J genes are TRBV6-1 and TRBJ1-5. CDR3 sequence: CASSEGPNQPQHF.